This T cell receptor (beta chain) was documented in a study of blood T cell repertoires in COVID-19. The CDR3 loop spans 19 amino acids. Assay used: immunoSEQ multiplex PCR; TCRdb lists only in-frame clones, some missing. The sample yields roughly 380,000 clones, 85% seen once. The clonotype was recovered from a woman under 30 with acute or convalescent COVID-19. The specimen was peripheral blood. This chain connects TRBV21-1 to TRBJ1-1; TRBD1, the table's D call, lacks a check against the DNA. TRBV21-1 is described as a pseudogene. The CDR3 DNA reads as TGTGCCAGCAGCAAAGGGGTGAAGAAATGGGACAGGGGGTACACTGAAGCTTTCTTT. Its protein is CASSKGVKKWDRGYTEAFF.